The 18 T cell receptor beta chains below were found in one sample sequenced in a study of CD8 T cells in Susac syndrome. RNA in amounts of roughly 0.5 to 1 ug was reverse transcribed with random hexamers. Via MiXCR, TCRdb re-called the immunoSEQ multiplex PCR reads, giving one row per CDR3 protein. This table holds about 130,000 distinct CDR3 sequences, 90% to 95% found once. Sequenced: CD8+ T cells from PBMCs. These receptors came from a human donor with multiple sclerosis.

The chain couples TRBV27 to TRBJ1-5, with D possibly TRBD1 on 6 matching bases. Trimming stripped 6 bases from V and 6 bases from J, with 18 bases between. This CDR3 comprises 15 residues. CDR1 is MNHEY, CDR2 SMNVEV, per germline (reference sequence). CDR3 coding DNA: TGTGCCAGCAGGCCAACAGGGACCCACGGTCAGCCCCAGCATTTT. It translates to CASRPTGTHGQPQHF.

In DNA, the CDR3 is TGTGCCAGCAGCTTAATCCACCTGTTTGTCACTGAAGCTTTCTTT. This translates into CASSLIHLFVTEAFF. The rearrangement links TRBV7-3 to TRBJ1-1; unclear D gene. V was trimmed by 1 base and J by 4 bases, leaving 13 bases between them. The CDR3 covers 15 residues. The germline V gene has CDR1 SGHTA and CDR2 FQGTGA.

V and J are TRBV7-9 and TRBJ1-4; 7 positions agree with TRBD1. Looked up from germline, CDR1 is SEHNR and CDR2 is FQNEAQ (reference sequence). V gave up 1 base and J gave up 4 bases; unmatched junction bases: 15. This CDR3 contains 19 residues. The CDR3 loop reads CASSLGSAVRQGSNEKLFF. In nucleotides, the CDR3 is TGTGCCAGCAGCTTAGGCTCGGCGGTAAGACAGGGTAGTAATGAAAAACTGTTTTTT. Filled out from reference TRBV7-9 and TRBJ1-4, the complete variable domain reads DTGVSQNPRHKITKRGQNVTFRCDPISEHNRLYWYRQTLGQGPEFLTYFQNEAQLEKSRLLSDRFSAERPKGSFSTLEIQRTEQGDSAMYLCASSLGSAVRQGSNEKLFFGSGTQLSVL.

J is TRBJ1-1 and V is TRBV3-1; D unresolved. V dropped 6 bases and J dropped 1 base, with 9 bases sitting between them. Germline V gene lookup returns CDR1 LGHDT and CDR2 YNNKEL (reference sequence). This CDR3 comprises 13 residues. The CDR3 region is CASRLTANTEAFF. The CDR3 DNA follows: TGTGCCAGCAGGCTTACCGCGAACACTGAAGCTTTCTTT.

The rearrangement links TRBV3-1 to TRBJ1-1, with D perhaps TRBD1 (6 bases). The germline V gene encodes CDR1 LGHDT and CDR2 YNNKEL (reference sequence). Trimming stripped 3 bases from V and 11 bases from J, with 13 bases between. The CDR3 is 12 residues long. The CDR3 loop is CASSHKGGQAFF. CDR3 sequence (DNA): TGTGCCAGCAGCCACAAGGGGGGTCAGGCTTTCTTT.

The chain couples TRBV6-1 to TRBJ1-2; 8 bases align to TRBD1. Germline CDR1 is MNHNS and CDR2 is SASEGT. Trimming removed 6 bases from V and 7 bases from J; junction bases left unmatched: 13. The CDR3 covers 15 residues. CDR3 in DNA: TGTGCCAGCAGCGAATTGACAGGGGCCAGGGGTGGCTACACCTTC. Encoded protein: CASSELTGARGGYTF.

The J gene is TRBJ2-5, the V gene TRBV19, with TRBD1 identical over 11 bases. The CDR3 totals 14 residues. The V segment lost 7 bases and the J segment 3 bases; nucleotides outside the gene matches: 4. In germline, CDR1 is LNHDA, CDR2 SQIVND (reference sequence). CDR3 in amino acids: CASTPGQGEETQYF. CDR3 coding DNA: TGTGCCAGTACCCCGGGACAGGGGGAAGAGACCCAGTACTTC. Full variable domain (missing parts from reference TRBV19 and TRBJ2-5): DGGITQSPKYLFRKEGQNVTLSCEQNLNHDAMYWYRQDPGQGLRLIYYSQIVNDFQKGDIAEGYSVSREKKESFPLTVTSAQKNPTAFYLCASTPGQGEETQYFGPGTRLLVL.

This chain connects TRBV19 to TRBJ2-1, with D possibly matching TRBD2 (5 bases). The CDR3 extends over 14 amino acids. V gave up 8 bases and J gave up 3 bases, with 14 bases separating them. The germline V gene encodes CDR1 LNHDA and CDR2 SQIVND (reference sequence). This chain's CDR3 is CASAPTGFYNEQFF. The CDR3 DNA is TGTGCCAGTGCCCCGACGGGGTTCTACAATGAGCAGTTCTTC.

The chain couples TRBV12-3 or TRBV12-4 to TRBJ2-7; 8 bases agree with TRBD1. J gave up 3 bases and V 5 bases, and 9 bases lay outside the gene matches. CDR3 length: 15 amino acids. The CDR3 DNA reads TGTGCCAGCAGTGACAGGGGCAGCCTCTTCTACGAGCAGTACTTC. As protein: CASSDRGSLFYEQYF.

This chain connects TRBV5-6 to TRBJ2-1; 8 bases agree with TRBD2. J lost 1 base, V lost 0 bases, and 6 bases had no gene match. Germline V gene lookup returns CDR1 SGHDT and CDR2 YYEEEE. The CDR3 sequence is 17 residues long. The DNA of the CDR3 is TGTGCCAGCAGCTTGGCAGAACTAGCGGAGTCCTACAATGAGCAGTTCTTC. Its translation is CASSLAELAESYNEQFF.

In DNA form, the CDR3 reads TGTGCCAGCAGCTCACGTCGACAGGGTGGGTTTGGGAATAGCAATCAGCCCCAGCATTTT. Translation gives CASSSRRQGGFGNSNQPQHF. The gene calls are TRBV12-3 or TRBV12-4 and TRBJ1-5; 7 bases agree with TRBD1. The CDR3 covers 20 residues. Germline trimming cut 6 bases from V and 0 bases from J; bases unmatched to any gene: 20.

This chain connects TRBV7-9 to TRBJ2-1; D is uncertain. Per germline, CDR1 SEHNR and CDR2 FQNEAQ (reference sequence). CDR3 length: 15 amino acids. V was shortened by 5 bases and J by 5 bases, with 16 bases between the two germline ends. The CDR3 reads CASSPPLVRNNEQFF. The CDR3 region has the DNA TGTGCCAGCAGCCCTCCCCTTGTCAGGAACAATGAGCAGTTCTTC.

The chain joins TRBV9 to TRBJ2-5; the match to TRBD2 covers 7 bases. The germline V gene encodes CDR1 SGDLS and CDR2 YYNGEE. The V and J ends lost 0 bases and 0 bases, in that order; junction bases with no gene match: 2. This CDR3 region has 15 residues. The CDR3 DNA sequence: TGTGCCAGCAGCGTAGATGGACTAGACCAAGAGACCCAGTACTTC. Its protein is CASSVDGLDQETQYF.

The V and J genes are TRBV4-1 and TRBJ2-7; tentatively, D is TRBD1 (5 bases). V was pared by 3 bases and J by 3 bases, with 12 bases between. This CDR3 has 14 amino acids. The germline V gene has CDR1 MGHRA and CDR2 YSYEKL. CDR3 residues: CASSHYLGLYEQYV. The DNA of the CDR3 is TGCGCCAGCAGCCACTACCTGGGGCTCTACGAGCAGTACGTC.

This rearrangement joins TRBV9 to TRBJ1-1; D unclear. The CDR3 is 13 residues long. Between the trimmed V and J ends, which lost 4 bases and 0 bases, there was a span of 7 bases. Germline V gives CDR1 SGDLS, CDR2 YYNGEE. In DNA, the CDR3 is TGTGCCAGCAGCCCGCCCCTGAACACTGAAGCTTTCTTT. Its protein is CASSPPLNTEAFF.

This chain joins TRBV12-3 or TRBV12-4 and TRBJ1-2; TRBD1 aligns across 9 bases. V shed 5 bases, J shed 2 bases, and the junction held 6 bases outside the gene matches. The CDR3 runs to 15 residues. CDR3: CASSTRQGGNYGYTF. In DNA form, the CDR3 reads TGTGCCAGCAGTACGAGACAGGGGGGGAACTATGGCTACACCTTC.

The chain uses TRBV20-1 and TRBJ2-1, with D possibly TRBD2 on 5 matching bases. The V and J ends lost 4 bases and 7 bases respectively, with 11 bases between them. CDR1 is DFQATT, CDR2 SNEGSKA, per germline (reference sequence). The CDR3 length is 12 residues. The DNA for the CDR3 is TGCAGTGCTACCCTCCGGGGAAATGAGCAGTTCTTC. This sequence encodes CSATLRGNEQFF.

This chain uses TRBV29-1 with TRBJ2-7; D is undetermined. There are 10 residues in the CDR3. Trimming stripped 4 bases from V and 3 bases from J, with 4 bases between. Germline assignment: CDR1 SQVTM and CDR2 ANQGSEA. CDR3 coding DNA: TGCAGCGTTGTCGACTACGAGCAGTACTTC. Encoded protein: CSVVDYEQYF.